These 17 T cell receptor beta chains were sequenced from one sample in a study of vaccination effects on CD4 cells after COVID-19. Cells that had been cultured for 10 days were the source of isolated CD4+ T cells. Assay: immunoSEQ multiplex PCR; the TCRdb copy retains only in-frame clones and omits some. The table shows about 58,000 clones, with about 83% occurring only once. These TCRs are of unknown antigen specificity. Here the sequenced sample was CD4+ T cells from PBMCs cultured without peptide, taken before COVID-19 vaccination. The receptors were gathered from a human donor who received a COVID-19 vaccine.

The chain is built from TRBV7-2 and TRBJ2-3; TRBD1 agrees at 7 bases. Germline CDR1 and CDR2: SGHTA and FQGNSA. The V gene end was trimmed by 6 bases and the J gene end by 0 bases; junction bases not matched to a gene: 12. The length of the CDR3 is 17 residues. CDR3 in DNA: TGTGCCAGCAGTTCAGCTTACAGGGGACCTAGCACAGATACGCAGTATTTT. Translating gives CASSSAYRGPSTDTQYF.

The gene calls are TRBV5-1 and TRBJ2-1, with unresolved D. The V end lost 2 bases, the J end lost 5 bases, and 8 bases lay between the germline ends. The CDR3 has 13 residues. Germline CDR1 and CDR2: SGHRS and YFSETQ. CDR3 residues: CASSLGGDNEQFF. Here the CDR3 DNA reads TGCGCCAGCAGCTTAGGCGGAGACAATGAGCAGTTCTTC.

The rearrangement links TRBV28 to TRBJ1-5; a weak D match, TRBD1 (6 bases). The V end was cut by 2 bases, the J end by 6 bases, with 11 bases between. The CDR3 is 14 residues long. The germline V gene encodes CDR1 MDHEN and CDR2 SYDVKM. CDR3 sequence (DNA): TGTGCCAGCAGTTTAGCGGGGGCTAGTCAGCCCCAGCATTTT. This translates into CASSLAGASQPQHF. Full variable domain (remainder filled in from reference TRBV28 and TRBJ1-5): DVKVTQSSRYLVKRTGEKVFLECVQDMDHENMFWYRQDPGLGLRLIYFSYDVKMKEKGDIPEGYSVSREKKERFSLILESASTNQTSMYLCASSLAGASQPQHFGDGTRLSIL.

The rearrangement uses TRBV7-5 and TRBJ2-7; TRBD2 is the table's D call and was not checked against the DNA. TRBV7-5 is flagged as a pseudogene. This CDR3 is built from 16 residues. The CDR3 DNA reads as TGTGCCAGAACCCTACCTCCGGGACTAGATTCCTACGAGCAGTACGTC. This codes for CARTLPPGLDSYEQYV.

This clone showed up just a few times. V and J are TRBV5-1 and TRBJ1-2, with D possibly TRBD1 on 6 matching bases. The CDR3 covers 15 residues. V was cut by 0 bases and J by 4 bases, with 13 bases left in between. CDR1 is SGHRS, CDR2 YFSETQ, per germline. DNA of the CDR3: TGCGCCAGCAGCTTGGTTGGGGGGCTAAGCTATGGCTACACCTTC. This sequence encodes CASSLVGGLSYGYTF.

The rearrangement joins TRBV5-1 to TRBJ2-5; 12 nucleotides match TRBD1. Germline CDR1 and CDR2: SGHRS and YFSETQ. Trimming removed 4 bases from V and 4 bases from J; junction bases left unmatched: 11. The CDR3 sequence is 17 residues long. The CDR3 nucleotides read TGCGCCAGCAGCCTCGGGACAGGGGGCAGAGGAAGAGAGACCCAGTACTTC. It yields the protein CASSLGTGGRGRETQYF.

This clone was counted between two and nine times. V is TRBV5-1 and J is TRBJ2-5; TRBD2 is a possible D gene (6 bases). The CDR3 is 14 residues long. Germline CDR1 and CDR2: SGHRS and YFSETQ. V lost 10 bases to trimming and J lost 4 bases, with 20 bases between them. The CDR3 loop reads CASTLRRGSETQYF. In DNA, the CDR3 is TGCGCCTCAACCCTCAGACGGGGGTCAGAGACCCAGTACTTC.

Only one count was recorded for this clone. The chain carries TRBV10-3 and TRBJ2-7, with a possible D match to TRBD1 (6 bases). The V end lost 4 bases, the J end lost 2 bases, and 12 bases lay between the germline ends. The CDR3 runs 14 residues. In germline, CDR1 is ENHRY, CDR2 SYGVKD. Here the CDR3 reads CAISGSGAPYEQYV. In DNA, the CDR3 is TGTGCCATCAGTGGGTCAGGGGCCCCCTACGAGCAGTACGTC.

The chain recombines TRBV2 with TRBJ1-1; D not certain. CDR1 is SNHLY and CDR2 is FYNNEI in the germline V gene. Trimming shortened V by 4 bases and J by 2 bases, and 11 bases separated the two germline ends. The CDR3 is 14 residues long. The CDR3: CASSAGNLNTEAFF. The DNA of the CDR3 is TGTGCCAGCAGTGCGGGAAACCTCAACACTGAAGCTTTCTTT. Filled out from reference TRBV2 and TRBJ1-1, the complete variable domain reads EPEVTQTPSHQVTQMGQEVILRCVPISNHLYFYWYRQILGQKVEFLVSFYNNEISEKSEIFDDQFSVERPDGSNFTLKIRSTKLEDSAMYFCASSAGNLNTEAFFGQGTRLTVV.

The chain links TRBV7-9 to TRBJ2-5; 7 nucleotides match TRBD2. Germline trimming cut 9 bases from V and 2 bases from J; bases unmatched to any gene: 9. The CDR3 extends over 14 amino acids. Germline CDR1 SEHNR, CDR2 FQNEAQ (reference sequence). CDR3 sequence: CASRLGGGQETQYF. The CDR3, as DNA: TGTGCCAGTCGTCTTGGGGGGGGACAAGAGACCCAGTACTTC.

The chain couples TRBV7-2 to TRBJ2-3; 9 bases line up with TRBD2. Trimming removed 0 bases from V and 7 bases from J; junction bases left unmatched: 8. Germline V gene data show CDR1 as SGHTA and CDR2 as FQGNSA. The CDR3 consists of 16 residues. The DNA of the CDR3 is TGTGCCAGCAGCTTAGCGCACGGCGGGGGGGAACATACGCAGTATTTT. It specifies CASSLAHGGGEHTQYF.

In nucleotides, the CDR3 is TGCGCCAGCAGCTCAGGTCTTGTCACCGGGGAGCTGTTTTTT. Its protein is CASSSGLVTGELFF. V gene TRBV5-1 combines with J gene TRBJ2-2; no clear D gene. CDR1 SGHRS and CDR2 YFSETQ come from the germline V gene. This CDR3 region has 14 residues. V shed 3 bases and J shed 4 bases, with 10 bases lying between them.

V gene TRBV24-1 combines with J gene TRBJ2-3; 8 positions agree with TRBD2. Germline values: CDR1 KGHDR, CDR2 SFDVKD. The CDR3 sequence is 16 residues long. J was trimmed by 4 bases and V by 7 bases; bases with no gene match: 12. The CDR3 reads CATSRYSGEVPDTQYF. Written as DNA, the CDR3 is TGTGCCACCAGCAGATATAGCGGGGAGGTTCCAGATACGCAGTATTTT.

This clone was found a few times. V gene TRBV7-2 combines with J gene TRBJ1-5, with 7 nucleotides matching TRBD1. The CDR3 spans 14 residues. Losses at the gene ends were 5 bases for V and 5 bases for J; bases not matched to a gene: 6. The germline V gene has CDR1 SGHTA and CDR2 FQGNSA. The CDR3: CASSPQGPDQPQHF. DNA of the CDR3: TGTGCCAGCAGCCCACAGGGGCCCGATCAGCCCCAGCATTTT. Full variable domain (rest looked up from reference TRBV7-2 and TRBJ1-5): GAGVSQSPSNKVTEKGKDVELRCDPISGHTALYWYRQSLGQGLEFLIYFQGNSAPDKSGLPSDRFSAERTGGSVSTLTIQRTQQEDSAVYLCASSPQGPDQPQHFGDGTRLSIL.

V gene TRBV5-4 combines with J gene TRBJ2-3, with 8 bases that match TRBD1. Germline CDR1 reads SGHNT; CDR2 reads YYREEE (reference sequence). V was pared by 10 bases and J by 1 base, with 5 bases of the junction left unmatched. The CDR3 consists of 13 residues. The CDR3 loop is CACKTGGTDTQYF. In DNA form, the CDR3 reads TGTGCCTGCAAGACAGGGGGCACAGATACGCAGTATTTT.

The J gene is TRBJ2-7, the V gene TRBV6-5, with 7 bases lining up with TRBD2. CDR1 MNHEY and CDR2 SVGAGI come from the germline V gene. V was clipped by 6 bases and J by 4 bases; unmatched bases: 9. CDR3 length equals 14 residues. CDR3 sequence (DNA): TGTGCCAGCAGGAGGGGACTACTATCTTACGAGCAGTACGTC. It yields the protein CASRRGLLSYEQYV.

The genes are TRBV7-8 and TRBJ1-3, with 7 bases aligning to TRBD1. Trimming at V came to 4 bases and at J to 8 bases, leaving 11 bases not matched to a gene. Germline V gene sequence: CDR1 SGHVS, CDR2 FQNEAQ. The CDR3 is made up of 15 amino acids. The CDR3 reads CASSWGRQGGDTIYF. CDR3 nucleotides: TGTGCCAGCAGCTGGGGGAGACAGGGAGGGGACACCATATATTTT.